The 24 T cell receptor beta chains listed next were all sequenced from one sample in a study of T cells after yellow fever vaccination. Each CDR3 protein gets one entry after TCRdb re-called the 5' RACE reads with MiXCR. The sample records roughly 350,000 distinct CDR3 sequences, about 4% being singletons. This specimen consisted of PBMCs, obtained 5 days after the yellow fever booster vaccination. The source is a man aged 18-30 years who received the YFV17D yellow fever vaccine.

This clonotype has just a few counts. The chain combines TRBV5-4 with TRBJ2-3, with D perhaps TRBD2 (6 bases). Trimming pared 5 bases from V and 5 bases from J, leaving 15 bases between. The CDR3 loop spans 14 amino acids. Germline CDR1 and CDR2: SGHNT and YYREEE (reference sequence). DNA of the CDR3: TGTGCCAGCAGGCCCGGGGGACGAAGAGATACGCAGTATTTT. Amino acid sequence: CASRPGGRRDTQYF.

V usage is TRBV5-1 and J usage is TRBJ2-1; tentatively, D is TRBD2 (6 bases). Germline values: CDR1 SGHRS, CDR2 YFSETQ. CDR3 length: 16 residues. The ends were cut back, 4 bases at V and 10 bases at J, with 24 bases in the middle. The CDR3 here is CASSQYAGGDLGEQFF. The CDR3 region has the DNA TGCGCCAGCAGCCAATATGCCGGGGGAGATCTAGGGGAGCAGTTCTTC.

This clonotype was counted at least ten times. The J gene is TRBJ1-5, the V gene TRBV5-5; TRBD1 aligns across 10 bases. In germline, CDR1 is SGHKS, CDR2 YYEKEE (reference sequence). The CDR3 has 15 amino acids. V was pared by 3 bases and J by 5 bases, with 5 bases of the junction left unmatched. CDR3 bases: TGTGCCAGCAGCTCCTCGGGACAGGGGTATCAGCCCCAGCATTTT. Protein: CASSSSGQGYQPQHF.

The chain joins TRBV4-2 to TRBJ2-5; TRBD2 matches at 11 bases. Trimming removed 4 bases from V and 2 bases from J; junction bases left unmatched: 6. Germline V lookup: CDR1 LGHNA, CDR2 YNFKEQ. CDR3 size: 16 residues. Here the CDR3 DNA reads TGTGCCAGCAGCCGCGCTAGCGGGGGGTTGCAAGAGACCCAGTACTTC. Protein: CASSRASGGLQETQYF.

The V and J genes are TRBV5-5 and TRBJ1-1; 10 nucleotides line up with TRBD1. The CDR3 totals 15 residues. CDR1 is SGHKS and CDR2 is YYEKEE in the germline V gene (reference sequence). V dropped 5 bases and J dropped 4; count of bases not matched to a gene: 8. The CDR3 bases are TGTGCCAGCAGTCGACAGGGGGCACTTAGCACTGAAGCTTTCTTT. Translation gives CASSRQGALSTEAFF.

The genes are TRBV5-5 and TRBJ1-3; D ambiguous. V lost 4 bases, J lost 3 bases, and 8 bases lay in between. In germline, CDR1 is SGHKS, CDR2 YYEKEE (reference sequence). The CDR3 has 13 residues. CDR3 bases: TGTGCCAGCAGCCTACCCGGTGGAAACACCATATATTTT. Its translation is CASSLPGGNTIYF.

This clonotype was observed a few times. Mismatch with germline at one junction end may stem from a read error. CDR3 in amino acids: CSAREGTSGGSF. The CDR3 DNA reads TGCAGTGCTAGAGAGGGGACTAGCGGGGGCTCGTTC. This rearrangement joins TRBV20-1 to TRBJ2-1; 14 positions match TRBD2. Germline CDR1 is DFQATT and CDR2 is SNEGSKA (reference sequence). This CDR3 has 12 amino acids.

There are a few counts of this clonotype. V is TRBV28 and J is TRBJ2-5; TRBD1 matches at 11 bases. This CDR3 has 16 residues. Germline-derived CDR1 and CDR2 are MDHEN and SYDVKM. The ends lost 5 bases at V and 4 bases at J; junction bases unmatched: 9. The CDR3 loop is CASSTPGQGEGETQYF. The CDR3 DNA is TGTGCCAGCAGTACGCCGGGACAGGGGGAAGGAGAGACCCAGTACTTC.

This clonotype occurred many times. The V call is TRBV9, the J call TRBJ1-1; 9 bases match TRBD1. Germline CDR1 and CDR2: SGDLS and YYNGEE. Losses at the gene ends were 2 bases for V and 3 bases for J; bases not matched to a gene: 5. The CDR3 is made up of 15 amino acids. The CDR3 here is CASSVLGQGDTEAFF. DNA of the CDR3: TGTGCCAGCAGCGTGTTGGGACAGGGAGACACTGAAGCTTTCTTT.

The chain combines TRBV4-1 with TRBJ1-2; TRBD1 might be the D (5 bases). Germline-derived CDR1 and CDR2 are MGHRA and YSYEKL. Trimming removed 4 bases from V and 2 bases from J, with 17 bases in between. The CDR3 is made up of 16 amino acids. The CDR3 DNA follows: TGCGCCAGCAGCCCGTATGAAACGACAGTAAACTATGGCTACACCTTC. Protein: CASSPYETTVNYGYTF.

This clonotype was recorded a few times. V is TRBV9 and J is TRBJ2-5; D may be TRBD1 or TRBD2 (6 bases each). Deletions cut 3 bases from V and 5 bases from J, with 17 bases between. The CDR3 loop spans 15 amino acids. Per the germline V gene, CDR1 is SGDLS and CDR2 is YYNGEE. CDR3 DNA sequence: TGTGCCAGCAGCGCTGGATGGGGGGCTTCGGAGACCCAGTACTTC. It yields the protein CASSAGWGASETQYF.

This clonotype has a single count. The chain carries TRBV7-2 and TRBJ2-1; 8 nucleotides agree with TRBD2. This CDR3 region has 15 residues. J gave up 6 bases and V 5 bases, and 9 bases lay outside the gene matches. Germline lookup yields CDR1 SGHTA and CDR2 FQGNSA. DNA for the CDR3: TGTGCCAGCAGCCGCCAGGGGACTAGTGTCAATGAGCAGTTCTTC. Residues: CASSRQGTSVNEQFF.

The gene calls are TRBV10-3 and TRBJ2-2; D is ambiguous. The germline V gene encodes CDR1 ENHRY and CDR2 SYGVKD. The CDR3 has 11 residues. Trimming stripped 7 bases from V and 4 bases from J, with 4 bases between. The CDR3 nucleotides are TGTGCCATCACAGGCACCGGGGAGCTGTTTTTT. It yields the protein CAITGTGELFF.

The table lists this clonotype with a few counts. The chain is built from TRBV6-4 and TRBJ2-3; D is undetermined. This CDR3 contains 13 residues. Germline V lookup: CDR1 MRHNA, CDR2 SNTAGT. The V gene lost 2 bases and the J gene lost 3 bases, with 6 bases spanning the gap. Here the CDR3 reads CASSDGITDTQYF. DNA of the CDR3: TGTGCCAGCAGTGACGGAATAACAGATACGCAGTATTTT.

This chain uses TRBV19 with TRBJ2-2; D is possibly TRBD1 or TRBD2 (6 bases each). The V end lost 6 bases, the J end lost 5 bases, and 16 bases lay between the germline ends. The CDR3 has 15 amino acids. Per germline, CDR1 LNHDA and CDR2 SQIVND (reference sequence). The CDR3 spells CASSLRGVRTGELFF. CDR3 bases: TGTGCCAGTAGCCTGAGGGGGGTACGGACCGGGGAGCTGTTTTTT. Looking up the rest from reference TRBV19 and TRBJ2-2 gives the full variable domain: DGGITQSPKYLFRKEGQNVTLSCEQNLNHDAMYWYRQDPGQGLRLIYYSQIVNDFQKGDIAEGYSVSREKKESFPLTVTSAQKNPTAFYLCASSLRGVRTGELFFGEGSRLTVL.

Ten or more counts support this clonotype. V is TRBV20-1 and J is TRBJ1-1; 7 nucleotides align to TRBD1. This CDR3 has 13 amino acids. V gave up 3 bases and J gave up 5 bases; unmatched junction bases: 6. Per the germline V gene, CDR1 is DFQATT and CDR2 is SNEGSKA (reference sequence). The CDR3 coding sequence is TGCAGTGCTAGCCAGGGACAGCCGACTGAAGCTTTCTTT. Translating it yields CSASQGQPTEAFF.

This clonotype has ten or more counts. The chain recombines TRBV12-3 or TRBV12-4 with TRBJ1-4; D ambiguous. Trimming shortened V by 7 bases and J by 7 bases, and 19 bases separated the two germline ends. The CDR3 is made up of 15 amino acids. The CDR3 loop reads CASTPTPGRGEKLFF. The DNA of the CDR3 is TGTGCCAGCACCCCGACCCCGGGGAGAGGTGAAAAACTGTTTTTT.

Notes on this clonotype: At one end, the junction sequence differs from germline, possibly due to a read error. The chain joins TRBV7-7 to TRBJ2-5; D perhaps matches TRBD2 (5 bases). Germline CDR1 is SSHAT and CDR2 is FNYEAQ (reference sequence). The CDR3 consists of 14 residues. The CDR3 loop is CASSLVHGGETQYF. The CDR3 DNA sequence: TGTGCTAGCAGCTTAGTACATGGCGGGGAGACCCAGTACTTC.

The chain is built from TRBV20-1 and TRBJ2-5, with TRBD1 matching over 8 bases. This CDR3 is built from 15 residues. Germline loops: CDR1 DFQATT, CDR2 SNEGSKA (reference sequence). Trimming at V came to 5 bases and at J to 4 bases, leaving 12 bases not matched to a gene. DNA of the CDR3: TGCAGTGCTCCGCGGACAGGGTTGCCCAGAGAGACCCAGTACTTC. Translating it yields CSAPRTGLPRETQYF.

This clonotype was seen many times. The CDR3 loop reads CSASARGNQPQHF. In nucleotides, the CDR3 is TGCAGTGCTAGCGCCAGGGGAAATCAGCCCCAGCATTTT. The chain employs TRBV20-1 and TRBJ1-5, with D maybe TRBD1 (6 bases). Trimming stripped 3 bases from V and 4 bases from J, with 10 bases between. The CDR3 is 13 residues long. CDR1 is DFQATT, CDR2 SNEGSKA, per germline (reference sequence).

This clonotype has more than one count but fewer than ten. The rearrangement links TRBV12-3 or TRBV12-4 to TRBJ1-2, with D unresolved. This CDR3 spans 14 amino acids. V shed 6 bases and J shed 7 bases, with 18 bases lying between them. CDR3 region: CASSSLGLGFGYTF. The CDR3 DNA is TGTGCCAGCAGCTCCTTGGGTTTGGGTTTTGGCTACACCTTC.

This clonotype was observed many times. J is TRBJ2-4 and V is TRBV2; a weak D match, TRBD1 (7 bases). CDR1 and CDR2 (germline): SNHLY, FYNNEI. The CDR3 is 13 residues long. V was pared by 4 bases and J by 7 bases, with 11 bases between. The CDR3 DNA follows: TGTGCCAGCAGTGGGACAGGAGGGAACATTCAGTACTTC. Protein product: CASSGTGGNIQYF. The full variable domain, with the rest looked up from reference TRBV2 and TRBJ2-4, is EPEVTQTPSHQVTQMGQEVILRCVPISNHLYFYWYRQILGQKVEFLVSFYNNEISEKSEIFDDQFSVERPDGSNFTLKIRSTKLEDSAMYFCASSGTGGNIQYFGAGTRLSVL.

There are many counts of this clonotype. The chain joins TRBV7-2 to TRBJ2-3; the D gene is possibly TRBD2 (6 bases). Per germline, CDR1 SGHTA and CDR2 FQGNSA. V gave up 4 bases and J gave up 5 bases, with 16 bases separating them. The CDR3 length is 15 residues. This CDR3 is CASSSEAGAGDTQYF. CDR3 in DNA: TGTGCCAGCAGCTCCGAAGCGGGCGCCGGAGATACGCAGTATTTT.

This clonotype has at least ten counts. The chain couples TRBV7-9 to TRBJ2-1, with D perhaps matching TRBD2 (5 bases). V lost 2 bases and J lost 7, with 9 bases in between. Germline V gene data show CDR1 as SEHNR and CDR2 as FQNEAQ (reference sequence). This CDR3 is 13 amino acids long. DNA for the CDR3: TGTGCCAGCAGCTTAATGGAGGAGAATGAGCAGTTCTTC. Its protein product is CASSLMEENEQFF.